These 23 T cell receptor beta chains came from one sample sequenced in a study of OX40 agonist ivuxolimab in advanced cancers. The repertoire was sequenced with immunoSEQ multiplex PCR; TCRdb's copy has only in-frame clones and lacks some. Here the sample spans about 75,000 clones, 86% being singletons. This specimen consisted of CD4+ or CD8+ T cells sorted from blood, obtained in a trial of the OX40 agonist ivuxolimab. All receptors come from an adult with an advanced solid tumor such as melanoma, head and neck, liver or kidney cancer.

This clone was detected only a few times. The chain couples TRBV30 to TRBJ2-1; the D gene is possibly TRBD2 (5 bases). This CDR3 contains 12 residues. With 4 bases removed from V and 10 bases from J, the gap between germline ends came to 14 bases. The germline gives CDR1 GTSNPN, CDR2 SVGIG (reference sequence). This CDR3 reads CAWNRDRGEQFF. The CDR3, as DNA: TGTGCCTGGAATAGGGATCGAGGGGAGCAGTTCTTC. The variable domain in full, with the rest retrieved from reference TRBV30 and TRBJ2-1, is SQTIHQWPATLVQPVGSPLSLECTVEGTSNPNLYWYRQAAGRGLQLLFYSVGIGQISSEVPQNLSASRPQDRQFILSSKKLLLSDSGFYLCAWNRDRGEQFFGPGTRLTVL.

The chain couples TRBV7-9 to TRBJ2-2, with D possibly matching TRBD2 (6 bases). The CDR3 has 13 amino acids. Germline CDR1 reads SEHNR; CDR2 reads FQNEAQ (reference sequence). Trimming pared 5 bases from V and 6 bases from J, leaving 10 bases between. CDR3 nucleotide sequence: TGTGCCAGCAGCGCGCCGGGGGCCGGGGAGCTGTTTTTT. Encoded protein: CASSAPGAGELFF.

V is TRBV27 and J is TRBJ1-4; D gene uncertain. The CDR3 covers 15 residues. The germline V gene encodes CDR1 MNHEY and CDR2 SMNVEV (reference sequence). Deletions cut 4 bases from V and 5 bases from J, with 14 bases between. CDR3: CASSSFWAVNEKLFF. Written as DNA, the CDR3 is TGTGCCAGCAGTTCGTTTTGGGCGGTAAATGAAAAACTGTTTTTT.

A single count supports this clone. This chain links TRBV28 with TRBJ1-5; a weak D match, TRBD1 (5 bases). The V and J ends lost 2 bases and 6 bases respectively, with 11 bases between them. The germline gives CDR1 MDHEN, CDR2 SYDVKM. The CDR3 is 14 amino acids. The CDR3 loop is CASSLGTGGQPQHF. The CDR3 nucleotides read TGTGCCAGCAGTTTAGGGACCGGGGGTCAGCCCCAGCATTTT.

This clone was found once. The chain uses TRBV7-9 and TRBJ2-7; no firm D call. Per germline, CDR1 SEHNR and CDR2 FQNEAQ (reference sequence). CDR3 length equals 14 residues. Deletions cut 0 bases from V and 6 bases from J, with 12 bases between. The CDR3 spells CASSLAPNRGEQYF. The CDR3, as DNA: TGTGCCAGCAGCTTAGCCCCAAACCGAGGCGAGCAGTACTTC.

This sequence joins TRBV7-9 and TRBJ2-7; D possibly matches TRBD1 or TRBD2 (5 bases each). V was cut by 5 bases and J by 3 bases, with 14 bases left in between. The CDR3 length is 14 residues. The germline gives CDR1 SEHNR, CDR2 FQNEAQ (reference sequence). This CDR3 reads CASSRPGPNYEQYF. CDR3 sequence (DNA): TGTGCCAGCAGCCGTCCGGGACCGAACTACGAGCAGTACTTC.

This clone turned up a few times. The CDR3 region has the DNA TGTGCCCATGGCGGGAGAGTAGGGGAGCAGTTCTTC. Translating gives CAHGGRVGEQFF. The rearrangement uses TRBV10-3 and TRBJ2-1; TRBD2 matches 7 bases. V trimming: 11 bases; J trimming: 10 bases; junction bases outside the gene matches: 11. The CDR3 is made up of 12 amino acids. Germline lookup yields CDR1 ENHRY and CDR2 SYGVKD.

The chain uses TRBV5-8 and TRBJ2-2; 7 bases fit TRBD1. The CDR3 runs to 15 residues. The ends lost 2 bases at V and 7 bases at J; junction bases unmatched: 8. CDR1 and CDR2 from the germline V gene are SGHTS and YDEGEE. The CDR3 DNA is TGTGCCAGCAGCTTCCTCAGACAGGGCGGCGGGGAGCTGTTTTTT. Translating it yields CASSFLRQGGGELFF.

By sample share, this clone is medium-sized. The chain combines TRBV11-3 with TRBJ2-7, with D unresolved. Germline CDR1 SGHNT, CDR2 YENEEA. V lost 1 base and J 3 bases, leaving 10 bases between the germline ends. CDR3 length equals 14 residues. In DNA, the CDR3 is TGTGCCAGCAGCTTAGGATTTGGTAGCTACGAGCAGTACTTC. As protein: CASSLGFGSYEQYF. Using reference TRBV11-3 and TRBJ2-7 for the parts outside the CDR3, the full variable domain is EAGVVQSPRYKIIEKKQPVAFWCNPISGHNTLYWYLQNLGQGPELLIRYENEEAVDDSQLPKDRFSAERLKGVDSTLKIQPAELGDSAVYLCASSLGFGSYEQYFGPGTRLTVT.

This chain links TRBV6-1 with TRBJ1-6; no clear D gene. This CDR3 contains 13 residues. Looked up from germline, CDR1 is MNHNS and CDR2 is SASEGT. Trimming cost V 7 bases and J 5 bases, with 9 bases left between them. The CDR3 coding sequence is TGTGCCAGCAAGCGGGGAGATAATTCACCCCTCCACTTT. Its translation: CASKRGDNSPLHF.

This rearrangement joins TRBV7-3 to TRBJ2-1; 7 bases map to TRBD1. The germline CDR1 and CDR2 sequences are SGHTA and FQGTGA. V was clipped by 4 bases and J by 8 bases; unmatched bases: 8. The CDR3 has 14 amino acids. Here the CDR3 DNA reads TGTGCCAGCAGCTCGCGACAGGGTACCGATGAGCAGTTCTTC. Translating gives CASSSRQGTDEQFF.

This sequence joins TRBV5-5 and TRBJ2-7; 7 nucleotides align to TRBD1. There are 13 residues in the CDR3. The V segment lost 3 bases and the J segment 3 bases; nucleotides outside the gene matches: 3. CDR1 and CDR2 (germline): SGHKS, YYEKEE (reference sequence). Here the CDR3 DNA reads TGTGCCAGCAGCTCGGGACAGTTCTACGAGCAGTACTTC. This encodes CASSSGQFYEQYF.

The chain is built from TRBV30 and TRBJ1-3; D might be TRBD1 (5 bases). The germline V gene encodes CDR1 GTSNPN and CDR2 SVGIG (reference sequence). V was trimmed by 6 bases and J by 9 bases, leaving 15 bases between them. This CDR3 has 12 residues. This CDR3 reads CACGGGDATIYF. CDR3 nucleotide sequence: TGTGCCTGCGGAGGTGGGGACGCCACCATATATTTT.

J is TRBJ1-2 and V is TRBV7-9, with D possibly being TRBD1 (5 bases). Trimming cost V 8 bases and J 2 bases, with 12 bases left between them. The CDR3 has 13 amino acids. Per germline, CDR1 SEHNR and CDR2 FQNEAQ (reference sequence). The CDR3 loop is CASWRDGNYGYTF. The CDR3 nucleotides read TGTGCCAGCTGGAGGGACGGAAACTATGGCTACACCTTC. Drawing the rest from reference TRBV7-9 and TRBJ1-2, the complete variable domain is DTGVSQNPRHKITKRGQNVTFRCDPISEHNRLYWYRQTLGQGPEFLTYFQNEAQLEKSRLLSDRFSAERPKGSFSTLEIQRTEQGDSAMYLCASWRDGNYGYTFGSGTRLTVV.

The CDR3 DNA reads TGTGCCAGCAGTGAGTGGAGCTCCTACGAGCAGTACTTC. It specifies CASSEWSSYEQYF. V and J are TRBV6-5 and TRBJ2-7; D gene ambiguous. The length of the CDR3 is 13 residues. Deletions cut 5 bases from V and 0 bases from J, with 8 bases between. Germline V gene data show CDR1 as MNHEY and CDR2 as SVGAGI.

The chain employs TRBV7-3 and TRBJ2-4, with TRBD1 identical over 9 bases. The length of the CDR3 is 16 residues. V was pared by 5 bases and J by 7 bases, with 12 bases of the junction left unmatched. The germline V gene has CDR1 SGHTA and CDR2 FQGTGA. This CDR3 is CASSPQRGTGFNIQYF. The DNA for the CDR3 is TGTGCCAGCAGCCCCCAACGTGGGACAGGGTTTAACATTCAGTACTTC.

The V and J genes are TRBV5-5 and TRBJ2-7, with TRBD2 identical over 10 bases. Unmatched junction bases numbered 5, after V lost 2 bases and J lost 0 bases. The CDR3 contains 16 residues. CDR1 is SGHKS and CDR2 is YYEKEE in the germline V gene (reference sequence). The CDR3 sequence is CASSLPGLANSYEQYF. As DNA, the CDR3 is TGTGCCAGCAGCTTACCGGGACTAGCGAACTCCTACGAGCAGTACTTC. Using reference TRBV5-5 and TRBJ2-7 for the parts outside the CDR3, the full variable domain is DAGVTQSPTHLIKTRGQQVTLRCSPISGHKSVSWYQQVLGQGPQFIFQYYEKEERGRGNFPDRFSARQFPNYSSELNVNALLLGDSALYLCASSLPGLANSYEQYFGPGTRLTVT.

The CDR3 sequence is CASSTTEKNTEAFF. The CDR3, as DNA: TGTGCCAGCAGTACGACAGAGAAAAACACTGAAGCTTTCTTT. V gene TRBV6-5 combines with J gene TRBJ1-1; tentatively, D is TRBD1 (5 bases). V shed 5 bases and J shed 2 bases, with 12 bases lying between them. This CDR3 comprises 14 residues. Germline assignment: CDR1 MNHEY and CDR2 SVGAGI.

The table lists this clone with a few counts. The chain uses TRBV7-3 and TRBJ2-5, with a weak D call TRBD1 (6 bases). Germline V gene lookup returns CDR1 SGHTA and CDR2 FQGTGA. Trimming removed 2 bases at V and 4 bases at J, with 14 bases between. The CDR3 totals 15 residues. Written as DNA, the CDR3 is TGTGCCAGCAGCTTAGGGGGCGGACTCTCAGAGACCCAGTACTTC. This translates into CASSLGGGLSETQYF.

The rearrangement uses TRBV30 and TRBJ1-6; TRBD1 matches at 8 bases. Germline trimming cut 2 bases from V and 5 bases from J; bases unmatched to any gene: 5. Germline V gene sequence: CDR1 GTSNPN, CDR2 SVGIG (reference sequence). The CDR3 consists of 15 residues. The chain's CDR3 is CAWSTDRANNSPLHF. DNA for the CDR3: TGTGCCTGGAGTACGGACAGGGCAAATAATTCACCCCTCCACTTT.

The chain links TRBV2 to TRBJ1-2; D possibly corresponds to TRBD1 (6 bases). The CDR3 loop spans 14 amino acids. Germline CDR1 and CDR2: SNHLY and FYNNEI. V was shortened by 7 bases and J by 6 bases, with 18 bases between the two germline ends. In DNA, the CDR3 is TGTGCCAGCATCCGCCAGACAGGTGCGGATGGCTACACCTTC. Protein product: CASIRQTGADGYTF.

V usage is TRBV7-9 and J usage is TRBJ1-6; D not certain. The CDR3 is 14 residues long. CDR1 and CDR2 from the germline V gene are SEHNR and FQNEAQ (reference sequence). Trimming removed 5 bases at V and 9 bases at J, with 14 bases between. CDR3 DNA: TGTGCCAGCAGCCCCAGACAAGTGGGTTCACCCCTCCACTTT. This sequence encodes CASSPRQVGSPLHF.

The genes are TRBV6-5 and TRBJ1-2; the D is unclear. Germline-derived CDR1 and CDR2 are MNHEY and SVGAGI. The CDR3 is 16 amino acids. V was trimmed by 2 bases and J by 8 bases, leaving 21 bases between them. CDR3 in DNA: TGTGCCAGCAGTTACGGCCGCGGGTTGGTTGAGGAGGGCTACACCTTC. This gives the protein CASSYGRGLVEEGYTF.